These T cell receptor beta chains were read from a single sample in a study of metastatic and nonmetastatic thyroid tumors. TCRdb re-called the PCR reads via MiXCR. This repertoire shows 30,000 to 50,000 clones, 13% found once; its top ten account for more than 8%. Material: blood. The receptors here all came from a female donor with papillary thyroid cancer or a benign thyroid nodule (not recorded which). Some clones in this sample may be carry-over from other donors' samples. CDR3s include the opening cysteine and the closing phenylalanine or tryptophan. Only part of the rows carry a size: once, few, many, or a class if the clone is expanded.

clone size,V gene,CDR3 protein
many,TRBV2,CASSETDSNQPQHF
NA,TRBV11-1,CASSFNGQDEQFF
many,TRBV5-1,CASSTRSPIDTYEQYF
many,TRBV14,CASSQDLRGGPVEAFF
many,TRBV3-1,CASSPLGTTQYF
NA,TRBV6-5,CASSYGRTYEQYF
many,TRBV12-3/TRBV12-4,CASHWDLEETVGEKLFF
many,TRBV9,CASSVGVRMNTEAFF
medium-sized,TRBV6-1,CASSPGEGNTIYF
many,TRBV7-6,CASSLAPTGGYEQYF
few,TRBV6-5,CASSFGGRGNHPQHF
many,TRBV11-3,CASSFRGTDTQYF
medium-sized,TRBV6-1,CASKQGIRYGYTF
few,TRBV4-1,CASSLLTGGRTEAFF
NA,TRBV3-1,CASSQTYYEQYF
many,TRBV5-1,CASSTGVSSNEKLFF
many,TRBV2,CASTYGTPGAYEQYF
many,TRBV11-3,CASSLVGRIAYGYTF
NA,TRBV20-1,CSARGPGTLEGGYTF
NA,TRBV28,CASSGPGVRGPYGYTF
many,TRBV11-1,CASSSGTGPHNSPLHF
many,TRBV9,CASSVEAGFNEQFF
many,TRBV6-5,CASSYLDGYTEAFF